The clone carrying this TCR beta chain was seen repeatedly, ten times or more. With V trimmed by 2 bases and J by 3 bases, 12 bases remained unmatched. In germline, CDR1 is MNHNS, CDR2 SASEGT. The length of the CDR3 is 17 residues. This sample was taken from a study of T cells in Graves' hyperthyroidism and ophthalmopathy. Clinical symptoms, serum thyroxine and TRAb, thyroid ultrasound and orbital computed tomography were used for the diagnoses. Amplified TCR beta CDR3 regions derived from RNA transcripts. First-round RT-PCR with HTBI primers amplified the TCR CDR3 region. TCRdb itself ran the multiplex PCR reads through MiXCR, one entry per CDR3 protein. The sample has over 350,000 distinct CDR3 sequences; about 15% are singletons.

This TCR derives from a man between 18 and 35 years old with Graves' ophthalmopathy. V and J are TRBV6-1 and TRBJ1-1, with 7 positions matching TRBD1. Sequencing was carried out using blood. The CDR3 nucleotides are TGTGCCAGCAGTGAAATACTGACAGGGACGACCCACACTGAAGCTTTCTTT. Amino acids: CASSEILTGTTHTEAFF.